This T cell receptor (beta chain) was retrieved from a study of molecular identifiers for immune sequencing clone quantification. V shed 2 bases and J shed 6 bases, with 11 bases lying between them. Germline CDR1 reads MNHNS; CDR2 reads SASEGT. This CDR3 is built from 13 residues. This clonotype occurred many times. Each CDR3 protein is one row after TCRdb ran MiXCR on the PCR reads. The table includes some 89,000 distinct CDR3 sequences, 24% detected once. Sequencing input: naive CD8+ T cells from blood, with Jurkat cell RNA spiked in. Subset described: FACS-sorted CD8+CD4-CCR7+CD45RA+ naive T cells. This chain links TRBV6-1 with TRBJ2-7; weak D call: TRBD2 (5 bases). The sequence was obtained from a human donor in good health. Some libraries in this study had Jurkat cell RNA spiked in. The DNA for the CDR3 is TGTGCCAGCAGTGAAATATCGGGATCCGAGCAGTACTTC. It codes for CASSEISGSEQYF.